What follows are 28 T cell receptor beta chains derived from one specimen sequenced in a study of cytomegalovirus exposure and HLA in healthy donors. In the PCR, 60 Vbeta and 13 Jbeta primers were used. Measured with immunoSEQ multiplex PCR; TCRdb has only the in-frame clones, and not every one. The sample yields under 250,000 clones, 70% to 90% seen once. The sequencing sample was made of PBMCs. The origin of the receptors is a woman in her sixties or seventies in good health and CMV-seropositive.

This clone has more than one count but fewer than ten. The rearrangement links TRBV7-9 to TRBJ2-1, with D possibly TRBD2 on 5 matching bases. This CDR3 spans 18 amino acids. Germline V CDR1 and CDR2: SEHNR, FQNEAQ (reference sequence). Trimming removed 3 bases from V and 8 bases from J, with 26 bases in between. In DNA form, the CDR3 reads TGTGCCAGCAGCTTTACGGCTCCGAGACCCGCCGGGAAGGATGAGCAGTTCTTC. Residues: CASSFTAPRPAGKDEQFF.

This chain joins TRBV5-1 and TRBJ2-7; D call uncertain. The V gene's germline CDR1 is SGHRS and CDR2 YFSETQ. The CDR3 length is 16 residues. V dropped 0 bases and J dropped 7 bases, with 20 bases sitting between them. The CDR3 DNA reads TGCGCCAGCAGCTTGGCCTTGGCGGCCGGCGGTGGGGAGCAGTACTTC. This translates into CASSLALAAGGGEQYF.

The genes are TRBV28 and TRBJ1-1; TRBD1 is a possible D gene (6 bases). This CDR3 spans 13 amino acids. Germline V gene lookup returns CDR1 MDHEN and CDR2 SYDVKM. V was shortened by 6 bases and J by 11 bases, with 19 bases between the two germline ends. The CDR3 spells CASRRPGGRNAFF. The CDR3 nucleotides read TGTGCCAGCAGGCGTCCGGGGGGCCGTAATGCTTTCTTT.

The CDR3 spells CASSLGGILTGANVLTF. The CDR3 DNA reads as TGTGCCAGCAGCTTGGGGGGTATCCTCACCGGGGCCAACGTCCTGACTTTC. The V gene is TRBV7-2, the J gene TRBJ2-6, with D possibly being TRBD2 (6 bases). The germline V gene has CDR1 SGHTA and CDR2 FQGNSA. Trimming stripped 3 bases from V and 4 bases from J, with 16 bases between. The CDR3 has 17 residues. The full variable domain, its missing parts supplied by reference TRBV7-2 and TRBJ2-6, is GAGVSQSPSNKVTEKGKDVELRCDPISGHTALYWYRQSLGQGLEFLIYFQGNSAPDKSGLPSDRFSAERTGGSVSTLTIQRTQQEDSAVYLCASSLGGILTGANVLTFGAGSRLTVL.

This rearrangement joins TRBV29-1 to TRBJ2-3; 8 positions match TRBD2. This CDR3 has 15 amino acids. Germline V CDR1 and CDR2: SQVTM, ANQGSEA. The V segment lost 2 bases and the J segment 3 bases; nucleotides outside the gene matches: 7. CDR3 amino acids: CSVEWRGAGTDTQYF. The CDR3 nucleotides are TGCAGCGTTGAATGGCGGGGGGCTGGAACAGATACGCAGTATTTT.

The chain carries TRBV9 and TRBJ2-3, with 7 bases lining up with TRBD2. V shed 3 bases, J shed 2 bases, and the junction held 9 bases outside the gene matches. The germline gives CDR1 SGDLS, CDR2 YYNGEE. There are 16 residues in the CDR3. CDR3 in DNA: TGTGCCAGCAGCGGGGGGATAGCGGGTAACACAGATACGCAGTATTTT. It is translated as CASSGGIAGNTDTQYF. The complete variable domain, with remaining parts taken from reference TRBV9 and TRBJ2-3, reads DSGVTQTPKHLITATGQRVTLRCSPRSGDLSVYWYQQSLDQGLQFLIQYYNGEERAKGNILERFSAQQFPDLHSELNLSSLELGDSALYFCASSGGIAGNTDTQYFGPGTRLTVL.

The J gene is TRBJ2-5, the V gene TRBV6-1; a weak D match, TRBD2 (6 bases). The end of the DNA fits TRBJ2-7 better, so the J call may be wrong. The CDR3 length is 12 residues. Germline CDR1 MNHNS, CDR2 SASEGT. CDR3 sequence (DNA): TGTGCCAGCATGGGGGGAGGAGACGAGCAGTACTTC. Protein: CASMGGGDEQYF.

The genes are TRBV30 and TRBJ2-5, with a weak D call TRBD1 (6 bases). CDR1 and CDR2 from the germline V gene are GTSNPN and SVGIG (reference sequence). The germline V and J ends were trimmed by 2 bases and 9 bases, with 19 bases remaining between them. CDR3 length equals 14 residues. Here the CDR3 DNA reads TGTGCCTGGAGTATGGGGACAAGGGGAGTGTCCCAGTACTTC. Its translation: CAWSMGTRGVSQYF.

CDR3 nucleotides: TGTGCTAGTGGTCCGGGTCGCGGGGGGAGCTACGAGCAGTACTTC. This sequence encodes CASGPGRGGSYEQYF. The rearrangement joins TRBV12-5 to TRBJ2-7; 8 bases align to TRBD2. The CDR3 length is 15 residues. V shed 5 bases, J shed 3 bases, and the junction held 9 bases outside the gene matches. Germline V lookup: CDR1 LGHNT, CDR2 FRNRAP.

The rearrangement uses TRBV6-1 and TRBJ2-5, with 7 bases matching TRBD1. The assigned J gene may be wrong: the sequence end matches TRBJ2-7 better. The CDR3 totals 14 residues. Germline assignment: CDR1 MNHNS and CDR2 SASEGT. The CDR3 is CASSWGQRTYEQYF. The CDR3 DNA follows: TGTGCCAGCAGTTGGGGACAGAGAACCTACGAGCAGTACTTC.

This clone showed up just once. The V call is TRBV5-1, the J call TRBJ2-2; D gene uncertain. Germline V gene lookup returns CDR1 SGHRS and CDR2 YFSETQ. The length of the CDR3 is 14 residues. V lost 0 bases and J lost 1, with 4 bases in between. This CDR3 reads CASSLGENTGELFF. CDR3 in DNA: TGCGCCAGCAGCTTGGGAGAGAACACCGGGGAGCTGTTTTTT.

This clone was observed a few times. This chain connects TRBV19 to TRBJ1-3; weak D call: TRBD1 (5 bases). Trimming stripped 5 bases from V and 0 bases from J, with 8 bases between. CDR1 and CDR2 from the germline V gene are LNHDA and SQIVND (reference sequence). The CDR3 runs 14 residues. The CDR3, as DNA: TGTGCCAGTAGTCTAGGGGCCTCTGGAAACACCATATATTTT. Translation: CASSLGASGNTIYF.

This clone was found many times. This rearrangement joins TRBV29-1 to TRBJ1-3, with D hard to call. The V end lost 6 bases, the J end lost 2 bases, and 8 bases lay between the germline ends. There are 12 residues in the CDR3. Germline V gene lookup returns CDR1 SQVTM and CDR2 ANQGSEA. CDR3 protein: CSVENTGNTIYF. The CDR3, as DNA: TGCAGCGTGGAAAATACTGGAAACACCATATATTTT. Full variable domain (remainder filled in from reference TRBV29-1 and TRBJ1-3): SAVISQKPSRDICQRGTSLTIQCQVDSQVTMMFWYRQQPGQSLTLIATANQGSEATYESGFVIDKFPISRPNLTFSTLTVSNMSPEDSSIYLCSVENTGNTIYFGEGSWLTVV.

This clone was found a few times. This chain connects TRBV27 to TRBJ2-7; D not resolved. The CDR3 length is 13 residues. Looked up from germline, CDR1 is MNHEY and CDR2 is SMNVEV (reference sequence). V lost 3 bases to trimming and J lost 2 bases, with 8 bases between them. This CDR3 is CASSLGETYEQYF. CDR3 bases: TGTGCCAGCAGTTTGGGCGAGACCTACGAGCAGTACTTC.

DNA of the CDR3: TGTGCTTCCTGGACTAGCGGGAGGTCCCGCCAAGAGACCCAGTACTTC. It codes for CASWTSGRSRQETQYF. V is TRBV30 and J is TRBJ2-5; 14 nucleotides align to TRBD2. The CDR3 covers 16 residues. The germline V gene has CDR1 GTSNPN and CDR2 SVGIG (reference sequence).

The chain has TRBV9 and TRBJ2-7; 8 bases are shared with TRBD2. The CDR3 contains 16 residues. With 4 bases clipped from V and 0 bases from J, the junction kept 9 bases outside the gene matches. Per the germline V gene, CDR1 is SGDLS and CDR2 is YYNGEE. The CDR3 spells CASSPKGLAGSYEQYF. In nucleotides, the CDR3 is TGTGCCAGCAGCCCGAAGGGGCTAGCGGGCTCCTACGAGCAGTACTTC.

The chain is built from TRBV5-4 and TRBJ2-1; a possible D gene is TRBD2 (5 bases). Germline values: CDR1 SGHNT, CDR2 YYREEE (reference sequence). CDR3 length: 16 residues. The V end was cut by 2 bases, the J end by 5 bases, with 17 bases between. The CDR3 here is CASSFGGSPPNNEQFF. The CDR3 bases are TGTGCCAGCAGCTTTGGCGGGTCTCCCCCTAACAATGAGCAGTTCTTC.

The genes are TRBV29-1 and TRBJ1-1, with D tentatively TRBD1 (6 bases). Germline V gene sequence: CDR1 SQVTM, CDR2 ANQGSEA. The CDR3 totals 14 residues. V was cut by 7 bases and J by 2 bases, with 17 bases left in between. CDR3 nucleotide sequence: TGCAGCGCCAACAGGGTGTTATTAAACACTGAAGCTTTCTTT. Protein product: CSANRVLLNTEAFF.

To note about this clone: The sample holds other DNA sequences that translate to the same CDR3. The rearrangement links TRBV6-1 to TRBJ2-7; 11 positions agree with TRBD1. This CDR3 spans 15 amino acids. After removal of 3 bases from V and 5 bases from J, the junction contained 6 bases not matched to a gene. CDR1 and CDR2 from the germline V gene are MNHNS and SASEGT. The CDR3, as DNA: TGTGCCAGCAGTGAGGGGACAGGGGGTTCGGACGAGCAGTACTTC. Translating it yields CASSEGTGGSDEQYF.

The chain is built from TRBV19 and TRBJ1-3, with a weak D call TRBD1 (6 bases). V gave up 8 bases and J gave up 0 bases, with 11 bases separating them. CDR1 is LNHDA and CDR2 is SQIVND in the germline V gene (reference sequence). The CDR3 consists of 14 residues. CDR3 coding DNA: TGTGCCAGTCACAGGGCTAGCTCTGGAAACACCATATATTTT. Translation gives CASHRASSGNTIYF.

V is TRBV4-1 and J is TRBJ1-1; TRBD1 matches at 9 bases. V was pared by 1 base and J by 3 bases, with 3 bases of the junction left unmatched. CDR3 length equals 15 residues. Germline lookup yields CDR1 MGHRA and CDR2 YSYEKL. The CDR3 bases are TGCGCCAGCAGCCAAGGGGACAGGGACCACACTGAAGCTTTCTTT. This codes for CASSQGDRDHTEAFF.

The chain combines TRBV5-4 with TRBJ1-4; tentative D call: TRBD1 (5 bases). The CDR3 has 15 amino acids. V was pared by 4 bases and J by 8 bases, with 18 bases between. Germline CDR1 SGHNT, CDR2 YYREEE (reference sequence). In DNA form, the CDR3 reads TGTGCCAGCAGCCCTGGTCTACGGGGGGACGAAAAACTGTTTTTT. This encodes CASSPGLRGDEKLFF.

The chain joins TRBV7-9 to TRBJ2-7; D not resolved. The germline V gene encodes CDR1 SEHNR and CDR2 FQNEAQ (reference sequence). The CDR3 spans 16 residues. V lost 2 bases to trimming and J lost 1 base, with 15 bases between them. CDR3 loop: CASSLYGTLNSYEQYF. The CDR3 DNA follows: TGTGCCAGCAGCTTATACGGTACTCTGAATTCCTACGAGCAGTACTTC.

This clone has a single count. The chain couples TRBV19 to TRBJ2-5, with TRBD2 matching 8 bases. The CDR3 is made up of 14 amino acids. Looked up from germline, CDR1 is LNHDA and CDR2 is SQIVND (reference sequence). Unmatched junction bases numbered 5, after V lost 4 bases and J lost 4 bases. The CDR3: CASSNGGAGETQYF. The CDR3 bases are TGTGCCAGTAGTAACGGGGGGGCTGGAGAGACCCAGTACTTC. The full variable domain, completed using reference TRBV19 and TRBJ2-5, is DGGITQSPKYLFRKEGQNVTLSCEQNLNHDAMYWYRQDPGQGLRLIYYSQIVNDFQKGDIAEGYSVSREKKESFPLTVTSAQKNPTAFYLCASSNGGAGETQYFGPGTRLLVL.

V and J are TRBV7-3 and TRBJ2-1; TRBD1 aligns across 9 bases. The V gene end was trimmed by 4 bases and the J gene end by 4 bases; junction bases not matched to a gene: 5. Germline CDR1 is SGHTA and CDR2 is FQGTGA. This CDR3 contains 15 residues. The CDR3 DNA is TGTGCCAGCAGCTCCGACAGGGGGACTTACAATGAGCAGTTCTTC. Encoded protein: CASSSDRGTYNEQFF.

V is TRBV9 and J is TRBJ2-2; D call uncertain. The CDR3 runs 19 residues. Looked up from germline, CDR1 is SGDLS and CDR2 is YYNGEE. The ends were cut back, 3 bases at V and 4 bases at J, with 25 bases in the middle. CDR3 sequence: CASSADFTNLESGTGELFF. The CDR3 coding sequence is TGTGCCAGCAGCGCCGACTTTACCAACTTGGAGTCCGGCACCGGGGAGCTGTTTTTT.

V gene TRBV5-6 combines with J gene TRBJ2-5, with TRBD2 matching over 14 bases. The J call may be in error: the DNA end matches TRBJ2-7 better. Germline CDR1 is SGHDT and CDR2 is YYEEEE. This CDR3 region has 14 residues. As DNA, the CDR3 is TGTGCCAGCAGCCAGGGACTAGCGGGAGTCGAGCAGTACTTC. Its protein is CASSQGLAGVEQYF.

The chain has TRBV29-1 and TRBJ2-3; D may be TRBD1 (6 bases). There are 14 residues in the CDR3. The V gene lost 7 bases and the J gene lost 2 bases, with 16 bases spanning the gap. In germline, CDR1 is SQVTM, CDR2 ANQGSEA. CDR3 amino acids: CSATGIGNTDTQYF. In DNA form, the CDR3 reads TGCAGCGCTACAGGGATAGGGAACACAGATACGCAGTATTTT.